This TCR beta chain was recovered during a study of cytomegalovirus exposure and HLA in healthy donors. Study results and caveats: Analyses of presence/absence relied on an assumption of roughly uniform sequencing depth across donors.

In this sample, this clone turned up a few times. Its antigen is currently unknown. Germline CDR1 is MNHNS and CDR2 is SASEGT. The CDR3 has 13 amino acids. Trimming pared 6 bases from V and 4 bases from J, leaving 13 bases between. PCR used 60 Vbeta primers and 13 Jbeta primers. The protocol was immunoSEQ multiplex PCR, while the TCRdb copy is restricted to in-frame clones and leaves out a portion. The sample has fewer than 200,000 clones; around 82% are singletons. What was sequenced was PBMCs. The receptor's source is a man in his thirties or forties in good health and CMV-seronegative. The chain recombines TRBV6-1 with TRBJ2-7; maybe TRBD2 (6 bases). CDR3 in DNA: TGTGCCAGCAGGGGGACTCTAAGATACGAGCAGTACTTC. It codes for CASRGTLRYEQYF.